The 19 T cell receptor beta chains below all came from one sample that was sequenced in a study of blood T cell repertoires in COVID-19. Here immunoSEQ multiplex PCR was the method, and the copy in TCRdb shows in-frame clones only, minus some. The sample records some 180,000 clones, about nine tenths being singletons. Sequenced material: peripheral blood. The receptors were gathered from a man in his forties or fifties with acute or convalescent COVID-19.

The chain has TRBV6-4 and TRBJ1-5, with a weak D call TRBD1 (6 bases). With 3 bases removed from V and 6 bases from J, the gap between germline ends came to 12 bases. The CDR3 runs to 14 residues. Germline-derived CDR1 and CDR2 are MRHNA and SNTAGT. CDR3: CASSEGWGLQPQHF. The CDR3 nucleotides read TGTGCCAGCAGTGAAGGTTGGGGGCTTCAGCCCCAGCATTTT.

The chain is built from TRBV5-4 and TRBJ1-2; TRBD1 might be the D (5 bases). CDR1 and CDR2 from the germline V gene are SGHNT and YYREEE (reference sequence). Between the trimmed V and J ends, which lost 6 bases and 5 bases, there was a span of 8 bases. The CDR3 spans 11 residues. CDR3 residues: CASTKGYGYTF. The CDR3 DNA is TGTGCCAGCACCAAGGGGTATGGCTACACCTTC.

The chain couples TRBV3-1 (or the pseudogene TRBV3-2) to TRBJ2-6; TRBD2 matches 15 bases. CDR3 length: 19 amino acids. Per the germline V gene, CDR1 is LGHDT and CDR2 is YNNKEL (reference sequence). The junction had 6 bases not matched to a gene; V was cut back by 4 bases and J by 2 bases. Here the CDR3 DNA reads TGTGCCAGCAGCCCGGGACTAGCGGGGGGTGTACCTGGGGCCAACGTCCTGACTTTC. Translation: CASSPGLAGGVPGANVLTF.

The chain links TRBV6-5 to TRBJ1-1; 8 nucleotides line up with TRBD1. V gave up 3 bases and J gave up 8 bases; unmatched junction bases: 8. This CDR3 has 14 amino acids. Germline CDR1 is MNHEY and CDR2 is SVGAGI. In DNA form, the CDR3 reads TGTGCCAGCAGTTATGAGTGGACAGGGAAGGAAGCTTTCTTT. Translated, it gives CASSYEWTGKEAFF.

The CDR3 nucleotides are TGTGCCAGCAGCGTCGACAGGGCATATGGCTACACCTTC. Residues: CASSVDRAYGYTF. This sequence joins TRBV9 and TRBJ1-2, with 7 bases fitting TRBD1. Trimming took 2 bases from V and 5 from J; bases not matched to a gene: 3. The length of the CDR3 is 13 residues. CDR1 SGDLS and CDR2 YYNGEE come from the germline V gene.

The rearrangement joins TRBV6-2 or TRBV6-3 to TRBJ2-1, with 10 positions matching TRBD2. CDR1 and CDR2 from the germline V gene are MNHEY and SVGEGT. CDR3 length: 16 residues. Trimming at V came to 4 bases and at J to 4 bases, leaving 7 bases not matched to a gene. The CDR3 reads CASSSPGTSVYNEQFF. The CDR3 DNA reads TGTGCCAGCAGTTCTCCCGGGACTAGCGTTTACAATGAGCAGTTCTTC.

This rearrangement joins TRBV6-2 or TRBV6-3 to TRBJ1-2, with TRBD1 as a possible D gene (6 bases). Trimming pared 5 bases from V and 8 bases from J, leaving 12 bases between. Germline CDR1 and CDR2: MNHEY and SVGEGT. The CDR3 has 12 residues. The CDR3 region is CASSNRDGGYTF. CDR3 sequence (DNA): TGTGCCAGCAGTAACAGGGACGGCGGCTACACCTTC.

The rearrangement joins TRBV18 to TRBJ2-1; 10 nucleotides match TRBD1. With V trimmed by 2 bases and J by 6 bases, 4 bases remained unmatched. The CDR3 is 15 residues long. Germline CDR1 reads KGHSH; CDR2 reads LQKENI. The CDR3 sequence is CASSPGQGVANEQFF. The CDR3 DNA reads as TGTGCCAGCTCACCAGGACAGGGGGTGGCCAATGAGCAGTTCTTC.

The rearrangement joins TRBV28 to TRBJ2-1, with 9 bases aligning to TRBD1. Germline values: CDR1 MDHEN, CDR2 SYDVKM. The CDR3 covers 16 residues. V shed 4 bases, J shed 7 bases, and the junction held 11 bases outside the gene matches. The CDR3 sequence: CASSSPGTGIRNEQFF. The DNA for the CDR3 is TGTGCCAGCAGTTCTCCCGGGACAGGGATAAGGAATGAGCAGTTCTTC.

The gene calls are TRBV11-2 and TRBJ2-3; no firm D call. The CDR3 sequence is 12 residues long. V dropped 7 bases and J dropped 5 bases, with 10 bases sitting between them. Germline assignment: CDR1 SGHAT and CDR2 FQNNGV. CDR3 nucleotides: TGTGCCAGCACCACTCGGAGAGATACGCAGTATTTT. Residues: CASTTRRDTQYF.

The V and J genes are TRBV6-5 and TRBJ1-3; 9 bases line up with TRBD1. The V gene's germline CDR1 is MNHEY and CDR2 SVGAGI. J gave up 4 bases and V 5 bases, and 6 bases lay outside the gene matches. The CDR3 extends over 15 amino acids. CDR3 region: CASSPQGAKGNTIYF. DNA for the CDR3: TGTGCCAGCAGTCCACAGGGGGCGAAAGGAAACACCATATATTTT.

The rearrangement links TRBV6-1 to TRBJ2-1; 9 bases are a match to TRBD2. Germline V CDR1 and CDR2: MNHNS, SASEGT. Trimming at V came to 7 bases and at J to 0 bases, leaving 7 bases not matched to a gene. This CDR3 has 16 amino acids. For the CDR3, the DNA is TGTGCCAGCACTAAAGCGGGGGGAAGCTCCTACAATGAGCAGTTCTTC. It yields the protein CASTKAGGSSYNEQFF.

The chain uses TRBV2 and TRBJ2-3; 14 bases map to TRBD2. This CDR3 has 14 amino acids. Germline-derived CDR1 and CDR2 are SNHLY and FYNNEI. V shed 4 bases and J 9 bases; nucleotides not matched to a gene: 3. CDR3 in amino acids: CASSGLAGGRTQYF. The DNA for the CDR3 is TGTGCCAGCAGTGGACTAGCGGGGGGGAGGACGCAGTATTTT.

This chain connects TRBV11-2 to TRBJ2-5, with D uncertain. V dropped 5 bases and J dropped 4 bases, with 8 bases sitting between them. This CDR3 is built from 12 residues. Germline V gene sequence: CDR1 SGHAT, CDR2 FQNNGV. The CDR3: CASSRLRETQYF. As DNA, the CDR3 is TGTGCCAGCAGCCGACTCAGAGAGACCCAGTACTTC.

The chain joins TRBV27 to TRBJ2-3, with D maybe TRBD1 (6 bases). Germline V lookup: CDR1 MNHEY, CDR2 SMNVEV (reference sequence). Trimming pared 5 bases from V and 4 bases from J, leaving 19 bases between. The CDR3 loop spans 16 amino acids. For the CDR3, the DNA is TGTGCCAGCAGTCTCCGTCACAGGGCGTCCCCAGATACGCAGTATTTT. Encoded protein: CASSLRHRASPDTQYF.

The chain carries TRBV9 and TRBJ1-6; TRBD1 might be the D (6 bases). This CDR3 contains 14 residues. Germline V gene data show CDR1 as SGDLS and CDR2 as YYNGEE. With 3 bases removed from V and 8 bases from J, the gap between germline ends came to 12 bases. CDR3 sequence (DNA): TGTGCCAGCAGCGCAACAGGGCTGGATTCACCCCTCCACTTT. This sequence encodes CASSATGLDSPLHF. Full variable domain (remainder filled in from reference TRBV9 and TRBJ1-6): DSGVTQTPKHLITATGQRVTLRCSPRSGDLSVYWYQQSLDQGLQFLIQYYNGEERAKGNILERFSAQQFPDLHSELNLSSLELGDSALYFCASSATGLDSPLHFGNGTRLTVT.

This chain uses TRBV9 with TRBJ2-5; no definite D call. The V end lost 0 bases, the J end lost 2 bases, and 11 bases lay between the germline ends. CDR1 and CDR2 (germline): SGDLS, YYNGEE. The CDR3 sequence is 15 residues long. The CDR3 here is CASSVGGSLQETQYF. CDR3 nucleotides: TGTGCCAGCAGCGTAGGAGGCAGTTTACAAGAGACCCAGTACTTC.

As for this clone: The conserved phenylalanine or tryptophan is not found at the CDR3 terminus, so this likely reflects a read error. The chain's CDR3 is CASSADTANYGYTL. CDR3 bases: TGTGCCAGCAGTGCGGACACTGCTAACTATGGCTACACCCTC. The V and J genes are TRBV2 and TRBJ1-2; D might be TRBD1 (5 bases). CDR1 SNHLY and CDR2 FYNNEI come from the germline V gene. V was cut by 4 bases and J by 0 bases, with 9 bases left in between. This CDR3 is 14 amino acids long.

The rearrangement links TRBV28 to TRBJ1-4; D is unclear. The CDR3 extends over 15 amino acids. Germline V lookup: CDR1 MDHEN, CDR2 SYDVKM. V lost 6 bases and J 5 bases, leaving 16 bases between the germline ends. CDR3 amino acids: CASSTPLGGNEKLFF. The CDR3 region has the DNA TGTGCCAGCAGCACCCCCCTGGGAGGGAATGAAAAACTGTTTTTT.